Below, 29 T cell receptor beta chains from the same sample are listed, as sequenced in a study of cytomegalovirus exposure and HLA in healthy donors. The PCR had 60 Vbeta and 13 Jbeta primers. The data were produced by immunoSEQ multiplex PCR, yet TCRdb's version contains in-frame clones alone and is incomplete. The sample carries 90,000 to 110,000 clones, about 80% recorded once. Sequenced material: PBMCs. These TCRs come from a man between 40 and 49 years old in good health and CMV-seropositive.

Details on this clone: Germline and junction disagree at one end, which may indicate a read error. The rearrangement links TRBV28 to TRBJ2-6; 9 bases map to TRBD1. Germline CDR1 MDHEN, CDR2 SYDVKM. CDR3 length equals 15 residues. This chain's CDR3 is CASSARQGGTNGLTF. CDR3 in DNA: TGTGCCAGCAGTGCCCGACAGGGGGGAACCAACGGCCTGACTTTC.

Turning to this clone: Other nucleotide sequences in the sample specify the same CDR3. The CDR3 protein is CASSLGQGGEKLFF. The CDR3 DNA sequence: TGTGCCAGCAGCTTAGGACAGGGAGGCGAAAAACTGTTTTTT. This chain joins TRBV7-8 and TRBJ1-4, with TRBD1 identical over 7 bases. Per germline, CDR1 SGHVS and CDR2 FQNEAQ. The CDR3 length is 14 residues. V was pared by 1 base and J by 8 bases, with 4 bases of the junction left unmatched. Full variable domain (rest looked up from reference TRBV7-8 and TRBJ1-4): GAGVSQSPRYKVAKRGQDVALRCDPISGHVSLFWYQQALGQGPEFLTYFQNEAQLDKSGLPSDRFFAERPEGSVSTLKIQRTQQEDSAVYLCASSLGQGGEKLFFGSGTQLSVL.

The rearrangement links TRBV18 to TRBJ1-5; D gene unclear. Trimming shortened V by 6 bases and J by 0 bases, and 18 bases separated the two germline ends. CDR1 KGHSH and CDR2 LQKENI come from the germline V gene. This CDR3 is built from 17 residues. The CDR3, as DNA: TGTGCCAGCTCTTTCGCGGGAGGCAGATATAGCAATCAGCCCCAGCATTTT. Residues: CASSFAGGRYSNQPQHF.

The chain uses TRBV7-3 and TRBJ2-3; 8 positions match TRBD2. The germline CDR1 and CDR2 sequences are SGHTA and FQGTGA. The CDR3 is 15 residues long. The ends lost 1 base at V and 2 bases at J; junction bases unmatched: 2. The CDR3 nucleotides are TGTGCCAGCAGCTTAATAGCGGGAACCACAGATACGCAGTATTTT. It is translated as CASSLIAGTTDTQYF.

The CDR3 loop is CASSYRGDQPQHF. CDR3 DNA: TGTGCCAGCAGCTACAGGGGGGATCAGCCCCAGCATTTT. The chain uses TRBV7-2 and TRBJ1-5; 8 positions match TRBD1. The ends lost 4 bases at V and 5 bases at J; junction bases unmatched: 1. CDR3 size: 13 residues. Germline assignment: CDR1 SGHTA and CDR2 FQGNSA.

The V call is TRBV30, the J call TRBJ2-7, with TRBD2 matching over 8 bases. This CDR3 has 13 amino acids. CDR1 and CDR2 from the germline V gene are GTSNPN and SVGIG (reference sequence). V gave up 3 bases and J gave up 7 bases; unmatched junction bases: 8. The CDR3 here is CAWRAGDINEQYF. DNA of the CDR3: TGTGCCTGGAGAGCGGGAGATATTAATGAGCAGTACTTC.

This clone occurred a few times. The CDR3 region is CASKSVNTEAFF. CDR3 nucleotide sequence: TGTGCCAGTAAGTCAGTGAACACTGAAGCTTTCTTT. The chain uses TRBV5-4 and TRBJ1-1; D remains unclear. CDR3 length: 12 amino acids. Germline V gene data show CDR1 as SGHNT and CDR2 as YYREEE (reference sequence). V lost 8 bases and J lost 0, with 8 bases in between.

This clone was seen more than once but under ten times. This rearrangement joins TRBV6-1 to TRBJ2-1; tentative D call: TRBD2 (5 bases). The CDR3 is 15 residues long. Trimming left V 0 bases short and J 4 bases short, with 10 bases between. The germline V gene encodes CDR1 MNHNS and CDR2 SASEGT. CDR3 nucleotides: TGTGCCAGCAGTGAAGCGTTCGGGGAGTACAATGAGCAGTTCTTC. Encoded protein: CASSEAFGEYNEQFF.

Sample share makes this clone medium-sized (0.01 to 0.1%). The V and J genes are TRBV5-8 and TRBJ1-1, with D perhaps TRBD1 (6 bases). The CDR3 runs to 12 residues. CDR1 and CDR2 (germline): SGHTS, YDEGEE. V lost 1 base and J 8 bases, leaving 9 bases between the germline ends. The CDR3 DNA reads TGTGCCAGCAGCTTGCCCGGGACAGAAGCTTTCTTT. Its protein product is CASSLPGTEAFF. The full variable domain, its missing parts supplied by reference TRBV5-8 and TRBJ1-1, is EAGVTQSPTHLIKTRGQQATLRCSPISGHTSVYWYQQALGLGLQFLLWYDEGEERNRGNFPPRFSGRQFPNYSSELNVNALELEDSALYLCASSLPGTEAFFGQGTRLTVV.

Notes on this clone: Other nucleotide sequences from this sample produce the same CDR3. This chain uses TRBV4-3 with TRBJ2-7; perhaps TRBD2 as D (6 bases). The CDR3 runs 15 residues. Trimming took off 0 bases at V and 0 bases at J, with 9 bases between the two ends. CDR1 is LGHNA and CDR2 is YSLEER in the germline V gene. Here the CDR3 DNA reads TGCGCCAGCAGCCAAGATGGAGGGACCTCCTACGAGCAGTACTTC. Translation gives CASSQDGGTSYEQYF.

The rearrangement joins TRBV5-4 to TRBJ2-7; D gene ambiguous. V was shortened by 0 bases and J by 1 base, with 5 bases between the two germline ends. CDR3 length: 13 residues. The germline CDR1 and CDR2 sequences are SGHNT and YYREEE (reference sequence). Here the CDR3 reads CASSLAPSYEQYF. In DNA form, the CDR3 reads TGTGCCAGCAGCTTGGCCCCTTCCTACGAGCAGTACTTC.

This clone showed up just a few times. The chain is built from TRBV7-9 and TRBJ1-2, with a possible D match to TRBD1 (6 bases). V was trimmed by 6 bases and J by 7 bases, leaving 18 bases between them. This CDR3 contains 14 residues. Per germline, CDR1 SEHNR and CDR2 FQNEAQ (reference sequence). CDR3 protein: CASSGGTGSGGYTF. CDR3 bases: TGTGCCAGCAGTGGAGGAACAGGGTCCGGTGGCTACACCTTC.

The rearrangement joins TRBV5-1 to TRBJ2-7, with 10 nucleotides matching TRBD2. CDR3 length: 16 amino acids. V gave up 0 bases and J gave up 5 bases; unmatched junction bases: 8. From germline, CDR1 is SGHRS and CDR2 YFSETQ. For the CDR3, the DNA is TGCGCCAGCAGCTTGGGAGGCCAGCGGGAGGGCCACGAGCAGTACTTC. Residues: CASSLGGQREGHEQYF.

This clone has only a few counts. This same CDR3 is encoded by further DNA sequences in the sample. J is TRBJ1-5 and V is TRBV6-1; possibly TRBD1 for D (6 bases). The germline CDR1 and CDR2 sequences are MNHNS and SASEGT. The length of the CDR3 is 14 residues. V was trimmed by 4 bases and J by 3 bases, leaving 10 bases between them. CDR3 protein: CASSVGAINQPQHF. The CDR3 DNA is TGTGCCAGCAGTGTGGGGGCCATCAATCAGCCCCAGCATTTT.

In this sample, this clone turned up once. The rearrangement uses TRBV11-1 and TRBJ2-1; 9 nucleotides agree with TRBD2. Germline CDR1 and CDR2: SGHAT and FQDESV (reference sequence). This CDR3 has 14 amino acids. J lost 6 bases, V lost 3 bases, and 3 bases had no gene match. CDR3 DNA: TGTGCCAGCAGCTTCGGGACTAGCATCAATGAGCAGTTCTTC. Translation: CASSFGTSINEQFF.

This clone was seen only a few times. This sequence joins TRBV11-1 and TRBJ1-1, with D maybe TRBD1 (5 bases). CDR1 and CDR2 (germline): SGHAT, FQDESV (reference sequence). The CDR3 runs to 13 residues. V lost 3 bases and J 1 base, leaving 6 bases between the germline ends. This chain's CDR3 is CASSFGQNTEAFF. The CDR3 DNA reads TGTGCCAGCAGCTTCGGACAGAACACTGAAGCTTTCTTT.

The V gene is TRBV29-1, the J gene TRBJ2-1; TRBD2 matches 10 bases. Germline CDR1 reads SQVTM; CDR2 reads ANQGSEA. The CDR3 has 12 residues. V trimming: 7 bases; J trimming: 8 bases; junction bases outside the gene matches: 5. DNA of the CDR3: TGCAGCGCCAGACTAGCGGGTTATGAGCAGTTCTTC. It is translated as CSARLAGYEQFF.

The J gene is TRBJ1-5, the V gene TRBV27; no clear D. CDR1 and CDR2 (germline): MNHEY, SMNVEV (reference sequence). The length of the CDR3 is 14 residues. V shed 4 bases and J shed 7 bases, with 14 bases lying between them. DNA for the CDR3: TGTGCCAGCAGTTCCCTAGGATCCGGACAGCCCCAGCATTTT. It codes for CASSSLGSGQPQHF.

This clone turned up a few times. The chain combines TRBV6-4 with TRBJ2-1, with TRBD1 as a possible D gene (6 bases). Germline-derived CDR1 and CDR2 are MRHNA and SNTAGT. The CDR3 contains 13 residues. V dropped 8 bases and J dropped 6 bases, with 14 bases sitting between them. CDR3 loop: CASGNQGSNEQFF. CDR3 bases: TGTGCCAGCGGAAACCAGGGGTCCAATGAGCAGTTCTTC.

V is TRBV7-2 and J is TRBJ2-1; TRBD2 might be the D (5 bases). In germline, CDR1 is SGHTA, CDR2 FQGNSA. Trimming removed 1 base at V and 0 bases at J, with 13 bases between. This CDR3 has 17 residues. CDR3 in DNA: TGTGCCAGCAGCTTAGAAATGGGGAGAGACTCCTACAATGAGCAGTTCTTC. It encodes CASSLEMGRDSYNEQFF.

In DNA form, the CDR3 reads TGCGCCAGCAGCTTTGGGATGGGGATGGGAGCGGATACGCAGTATTTT. Amino acids: CASSFGMGMGADTQYF. This chain uses TRBV5-1 with TRBJ2-3, with a weak D call TRBD2 (5 bases). V lost 2 bases to trimming and J lost 6 bases, with 19 bases between them. Germline V CDR1 and CDR2: SGHRS, YFSETQ. The CDR3 covers 16 residues.

The V and J genes are TRBV5-6 and TRBJ2-5; the D gene is possibly TRBD2 (5 bases). The germline V gene has CDR1 SGHDT and CDR2 YYEEEE. The CDR3 sequence is 14 residues long. Trimming took 4 bases from V and 2 from J, leaving 12 bases between them. The CDR3 nucleotides are TGTGCCAGCAGCGCCTTGAGGGCTCAAGAGACCCAGTACTTC. This sequence encodes CASSALRAQETQYF.

This sequence joins TRBV7-2 and TRBJ2-7; D is possibly TRBD2 (6 bases). The V gene lost 1 base and the J gene lost 7 bases, with 11 bases spanning the gap. CDR1 is SGHTA and CDR2 is FQGNSA in the germline V gene. The CDR3 runs to 13 residues. The CDR3 sequence is CASSLGFAGEQYF. The CDR3 DNA is TGTGCCAGCAGCTTAGGGTTCGCGGGAGAGCAGTACTTC.

The V call is TRBV7-3, the J call TRBJ2-3; TRBD2 agrees at 10 bases. Trimming at V came to 5 bases and at J to 6 bases, leaving 5 bases not matched to a gene. The CDR3 loop spans 14 amino acids. Looked up from germline, CDR1 is SGHTA and CDR2 is FQGTGA. The CDR3 DNA reads as TGTGCCAGCAGCCAAATGGGACTAGCGGATACGCAGTATTTT. Amino acid sequence: CASSQMGLADTQYF.

This chain connects TRBV19 to TRBJ2-5, with TRBD1 matching 10 bases. CDR1 is LNHDA, CDR2 SQIVND, per germline (reference sequence). The CDR3 is made up of 17 amino acids. V lost 1 base and J lost 1; bases outside the gene matches: 6. CDR3 sequence: CASSIGGRTGGQETQYF. The DNA of the CDR3 is TGTGCCAGTAGTATAGGGGGTCGGACAGGGGGCCAAGAGACCCAGTACTTC.

The chain employs TRBV30 and TRBJ1-2; D unresolved. Germline CDR1 reads GTSNPN; CDR2 reads SVGIG (reference sequence). V shed 4 bases and J shed 0 bases, with 18 bases lying between them. The CDR3 contains 16 residues. The CDR3 nucleotides are TGTGCCTGGACCCCCGTAAGACACTCAGCTAACTATGGCTACACCTTC. This sequence encodes CAWTPVRHSANYGYTF.

The chain combines TRBV5-5 with TRBJ2-7; TRBD2 matches at 13 bases. Per the germline V gene, CDR1 is SGHKS and CDR2 is YYEKEE (reference sequence). The trim removed 4 bases at V and 3 bases at J, leaving 4 bases unmatched. The CDR3 has 15 residues. Here the CDR3 reads CASSPTSGRLYEQYF. The CDR3 DNA reads TGTGCCAGCAGCCCGACTAGCGGGAGGCTCTACGAGCAGTACTTC.

The V gene is TRBV4-1, the J gene TRBJ2-4; D is possibly TRBD2 (7 bases). CDR3 length: 14 amino acids. Looked up from germline, CDR1 is MGHRA and CDR2 is YSYEKL. V was clipped by 4 bases and J by 7 bases, with 14 bases between them. The chain's CDR3 is CASSLPGGPNIQYF. DNA of the CDR3: TGCGCCAGCAGCCTTCCCGGGGGGCCCAACATTCAGTACTTC.

The J gene is TRBJ2-2, the V gene TRBV19, with 7 bases aligning to TRBD2. The CDR3 sequence is 16 residues long. The germline V gene encodes CDR1 LNHDA and CDR2 SQIVND (reference sequence). V lost 3 bases, J lost 0 bases, and 4 bases stayed unmatched. The CDR3 loop is CASSMVAGTNTGELFF. The CDR3 coding sequence is TGTGCCAGTAGTATGGTAGCGGGTACGAACACCGGGGAGCTGTTTTTT.